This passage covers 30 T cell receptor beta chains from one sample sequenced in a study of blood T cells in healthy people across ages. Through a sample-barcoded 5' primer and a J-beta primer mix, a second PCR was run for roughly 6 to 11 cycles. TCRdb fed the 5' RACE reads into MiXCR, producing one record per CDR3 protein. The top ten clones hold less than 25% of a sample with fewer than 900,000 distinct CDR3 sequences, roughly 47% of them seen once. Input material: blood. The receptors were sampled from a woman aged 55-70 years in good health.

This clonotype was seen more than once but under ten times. The CDR3, as DNA: TGCAGTGCCCACAGGACAGGCGACTCCTACGAGCAGTACTTC. It codes for CSAHRTGDSYEQYF. The chain links TRBV20-1 to TRBJ2-7, with 7 bases matching TRBD1. The CDR3 runs 14 residues. Unmatched junction bases numbered 8, after V lost 6 bases and J lost 0 bases. The V gene's germline CDR1 is DFQATT and CDR2 SNEGSKA (reference sequence).

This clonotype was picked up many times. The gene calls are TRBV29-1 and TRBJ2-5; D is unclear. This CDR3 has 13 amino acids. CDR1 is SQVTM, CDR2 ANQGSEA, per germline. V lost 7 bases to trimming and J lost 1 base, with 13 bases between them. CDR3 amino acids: CSAQAAFQETQYF. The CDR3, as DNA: TGCAGCGCCCAGGCGGCCTTCCAAGAGACCCAGTACTTC.

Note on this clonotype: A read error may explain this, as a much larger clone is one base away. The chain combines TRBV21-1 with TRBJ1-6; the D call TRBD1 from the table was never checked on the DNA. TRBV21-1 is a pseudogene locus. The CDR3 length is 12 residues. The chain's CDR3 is CAGGQYNSPLHF. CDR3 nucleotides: TGTGCCGGCGGACAGTATAATTCACCCCTCCACTTT.

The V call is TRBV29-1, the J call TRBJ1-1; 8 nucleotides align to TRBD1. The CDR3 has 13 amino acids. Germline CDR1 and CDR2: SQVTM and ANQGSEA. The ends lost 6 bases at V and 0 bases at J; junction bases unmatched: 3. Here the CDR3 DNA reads TGCAGCGTGGGACAGGTGTTGAACACTGAAGCTTTCTTT. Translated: CSVGQVLNTEAFF.

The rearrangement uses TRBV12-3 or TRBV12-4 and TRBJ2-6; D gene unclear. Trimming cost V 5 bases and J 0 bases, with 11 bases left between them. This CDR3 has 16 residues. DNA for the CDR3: TGTGCCAGCAGTGGTGGACGGAGCTCTGGGGCCAACGTCCTGACTTTC. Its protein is CASSGGRSSGANVLTF.

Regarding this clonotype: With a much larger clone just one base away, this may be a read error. The chain's CDR3 is CASSPDRLGRSYNEQFF. The CDR3 DNA follows: TGTGCCAGCAGTCCCGACCGCCTAGGGCGCTCCTACAATGAGCAGTTCTTC. The chain has TRBV27 and TRBJ2-1; D gene unclear. V lost 5 bases and J lost 0, with 17 bases in between. The CDR3 spans 17 residues. The germline CDR1 and CDR2 sequences are MNHEY and SMNVEV (reference sequence).

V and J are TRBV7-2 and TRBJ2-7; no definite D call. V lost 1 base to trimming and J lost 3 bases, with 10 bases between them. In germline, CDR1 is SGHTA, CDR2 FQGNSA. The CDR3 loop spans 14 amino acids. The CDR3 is CASSLGSTVYEQYF. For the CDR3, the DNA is TGTGCCAGCAGCTTAGGTTCGACGGTCTACGAGCAGTACTTC.

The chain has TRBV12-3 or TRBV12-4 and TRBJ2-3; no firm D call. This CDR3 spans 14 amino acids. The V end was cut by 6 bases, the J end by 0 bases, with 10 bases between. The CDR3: CASSVSGSTDTQYF. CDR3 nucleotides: TGTGCCAGCAGCGTATCAGGAAGCACAGATACGCAGTATTTT.

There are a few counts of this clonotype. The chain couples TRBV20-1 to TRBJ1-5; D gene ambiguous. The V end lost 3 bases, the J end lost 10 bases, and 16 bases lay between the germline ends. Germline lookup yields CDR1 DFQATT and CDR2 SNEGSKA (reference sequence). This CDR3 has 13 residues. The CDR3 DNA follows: TGCAGTGCTAGCGGGCGTATGGACCACCCCCAGCATTTT. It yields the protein CSASGRMDHPQHF.

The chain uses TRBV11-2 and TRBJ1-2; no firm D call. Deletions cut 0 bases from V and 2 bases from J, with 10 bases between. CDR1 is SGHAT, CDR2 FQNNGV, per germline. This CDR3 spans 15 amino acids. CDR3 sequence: CASSLDHRENYGYTF. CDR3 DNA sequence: TGTGCCAGCAGCTTAGATCATCGGGAGAACTATGGCTACACCTTC.

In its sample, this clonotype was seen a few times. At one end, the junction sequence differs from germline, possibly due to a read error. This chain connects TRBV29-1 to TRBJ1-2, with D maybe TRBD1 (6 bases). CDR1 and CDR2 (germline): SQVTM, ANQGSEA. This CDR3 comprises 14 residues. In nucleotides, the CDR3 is TGCAGCGCCCCCGACGGGGGGGCTAACCATGGCTACACCTTC. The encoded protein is CSAPDGGANHGYTF.

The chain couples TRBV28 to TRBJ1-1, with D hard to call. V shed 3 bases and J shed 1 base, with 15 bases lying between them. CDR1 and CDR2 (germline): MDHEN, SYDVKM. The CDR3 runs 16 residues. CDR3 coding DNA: TGTGCCAGCAGTTTCGGTGGTACAGACCAGAACACTGAAGCTTTCTTT. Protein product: CASSFGGTDQNTEAFF.

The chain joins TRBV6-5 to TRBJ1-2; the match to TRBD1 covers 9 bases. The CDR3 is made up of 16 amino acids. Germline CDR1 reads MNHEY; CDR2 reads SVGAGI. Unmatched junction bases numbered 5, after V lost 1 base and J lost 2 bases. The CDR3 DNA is TGTGCCAGCAGTTACTGGGACAGGGTAAAAAACTATGGCTACACCTTC. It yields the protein CASSYWDRVKNYGYTF.

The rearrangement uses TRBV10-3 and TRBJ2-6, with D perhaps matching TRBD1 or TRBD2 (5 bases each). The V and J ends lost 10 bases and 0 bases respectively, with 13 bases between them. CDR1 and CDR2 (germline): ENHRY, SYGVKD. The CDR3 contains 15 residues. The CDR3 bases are TGTGCCACGCGTCCTGGGGGCTCTGGGGCCAACGTCCTGACTTTC. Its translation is CATRPGGSGANVLTF.

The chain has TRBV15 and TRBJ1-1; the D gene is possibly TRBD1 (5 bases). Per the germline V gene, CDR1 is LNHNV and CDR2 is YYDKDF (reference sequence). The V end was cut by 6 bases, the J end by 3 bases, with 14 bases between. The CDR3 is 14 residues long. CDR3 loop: CATRVGGSDTEAFF. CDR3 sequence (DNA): TGTGCCACCAGAGTGGGGGGTTCCGACACTGAAGCTTTCTTT.

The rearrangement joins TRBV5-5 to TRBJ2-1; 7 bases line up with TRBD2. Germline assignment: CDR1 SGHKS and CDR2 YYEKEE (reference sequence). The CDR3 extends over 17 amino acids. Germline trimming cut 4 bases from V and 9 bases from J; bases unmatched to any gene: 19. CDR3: CASSLSRLAGYDTEQFF. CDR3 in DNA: TGTGCCAGCAGCCTATCCCGACTAGCAGGATATGACACTGAGCAGTTCTTC.

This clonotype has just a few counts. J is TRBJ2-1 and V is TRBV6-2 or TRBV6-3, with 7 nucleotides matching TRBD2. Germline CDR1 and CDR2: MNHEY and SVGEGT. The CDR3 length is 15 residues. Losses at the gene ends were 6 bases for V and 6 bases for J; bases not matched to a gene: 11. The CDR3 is CASRGFGRAFNEQFF. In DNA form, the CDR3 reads TGTGCCAGCAGGGGGTTTGGGAGGGCCTTCAATGAGCAGTTCTTC.

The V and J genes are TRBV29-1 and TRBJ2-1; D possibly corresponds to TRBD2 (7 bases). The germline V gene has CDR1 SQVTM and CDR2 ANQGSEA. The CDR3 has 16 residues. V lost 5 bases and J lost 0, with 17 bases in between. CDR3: CSVPPDRGGSYNEQFF. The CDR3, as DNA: TGCAGCGTTCCTCCTGATAGGGGGGGCTCCTACAATGAGCAGTTCTTC.

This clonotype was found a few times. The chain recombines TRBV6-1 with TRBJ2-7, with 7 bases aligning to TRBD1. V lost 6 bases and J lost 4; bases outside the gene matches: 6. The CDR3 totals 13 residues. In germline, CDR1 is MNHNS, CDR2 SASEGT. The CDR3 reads CASRPGQIYEQYF. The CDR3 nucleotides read TGTGCCAGCAGACCGGGACAGATTTACGAGCAGTACTTC.

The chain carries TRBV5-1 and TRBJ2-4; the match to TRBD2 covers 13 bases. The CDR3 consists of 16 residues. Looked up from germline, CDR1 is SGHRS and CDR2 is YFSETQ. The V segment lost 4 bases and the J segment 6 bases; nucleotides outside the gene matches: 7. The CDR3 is CASSRTSGGNPNIQYF. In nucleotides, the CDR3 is TGCGCCAGCAGCCGGACTAGCGGGGGCAATCCAAACATTCAGTACTTC.

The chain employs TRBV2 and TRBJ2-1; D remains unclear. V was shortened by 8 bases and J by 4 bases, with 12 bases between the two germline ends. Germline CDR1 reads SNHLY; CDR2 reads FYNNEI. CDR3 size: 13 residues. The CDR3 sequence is CASGRRAYNEQFF. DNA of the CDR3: TGTGCCAGCGGTAGACGGGCTTACAATGAGCAGTTCTTC. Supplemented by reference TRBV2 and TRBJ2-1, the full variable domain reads EPEVTQTPSHQVTQMGQEVILRCVPISNHLYFYWYRQILGQKVEFLVSFYNNEISEKSEIFDDQFSVERPDGSNFTLKIRSTKLEDSAMYFCASGRRAYNEQFFGPGTRLTVL.

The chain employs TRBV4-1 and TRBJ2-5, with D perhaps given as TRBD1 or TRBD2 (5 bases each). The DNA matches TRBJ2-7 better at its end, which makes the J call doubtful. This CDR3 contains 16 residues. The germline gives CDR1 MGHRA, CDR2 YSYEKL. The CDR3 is CASSQDWRTGGREQYF. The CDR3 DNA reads TGCGCCAGCAGCCAAGATTGGAGGACTGGGGGTCGCGAGCAGTACTTC.

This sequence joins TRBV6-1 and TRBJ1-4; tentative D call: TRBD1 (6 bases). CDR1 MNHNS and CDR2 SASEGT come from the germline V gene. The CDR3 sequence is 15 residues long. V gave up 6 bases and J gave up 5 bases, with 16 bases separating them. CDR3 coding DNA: TGTGCCAGCAGCGCCCAGGGGATCCTGAATGAAAAACTGTTTTTT. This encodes CASSAQGILNEKLFF.

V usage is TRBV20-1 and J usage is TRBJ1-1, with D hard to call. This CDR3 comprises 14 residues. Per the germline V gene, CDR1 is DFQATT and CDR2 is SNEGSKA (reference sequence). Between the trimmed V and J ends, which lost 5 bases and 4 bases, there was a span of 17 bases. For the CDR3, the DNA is TGCAGTGCTCCCCCATCGGGCTCGGGCACTGAAGCTTTCTTT. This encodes CSAPPSGSGTEAFF.

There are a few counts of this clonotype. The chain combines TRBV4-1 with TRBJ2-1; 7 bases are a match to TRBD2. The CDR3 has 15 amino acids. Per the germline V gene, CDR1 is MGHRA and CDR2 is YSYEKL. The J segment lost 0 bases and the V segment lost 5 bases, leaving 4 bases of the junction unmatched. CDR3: CASSSASGSYNEQFF. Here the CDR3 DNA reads TGCGCCAGCAGCTCAGCTAGCGGCTCCTACAATGAGCAGTTCTTC.

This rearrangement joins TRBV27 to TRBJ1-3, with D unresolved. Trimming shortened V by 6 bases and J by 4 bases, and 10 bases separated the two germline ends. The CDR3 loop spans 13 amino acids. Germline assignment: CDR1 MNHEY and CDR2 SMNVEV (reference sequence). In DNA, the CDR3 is TGTGCCAGCAGCGGGGATTTCGGAAACACCATATATTTT. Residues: CASSGDFGNTIYF.

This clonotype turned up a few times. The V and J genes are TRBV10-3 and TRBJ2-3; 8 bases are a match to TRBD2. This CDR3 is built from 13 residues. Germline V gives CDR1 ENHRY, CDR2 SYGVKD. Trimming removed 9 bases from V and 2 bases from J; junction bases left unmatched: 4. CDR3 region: CAIVAGITDTQYF. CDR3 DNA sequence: TGTGCCATTGTAGCGGGAATCACAGATACGCAGTATTTT.

Written as DNA, the CDR3 is TGTGCCAGCAGCCAAGAAGGGGCACCGCGGGGAGAGACCCAGTTCTTC. Its translation: CASSQEGAPRGETQFF. The rearrangement uses TRBV14 and TRBJ2-1, with D possibly matching TRBD2 (6 bases). CDR3 length equals 16 residues. Germline CDR1 is SGHDN and CDR2 is FVKESK. Trimming removed 0 bases from V and 13 bases from J, with 22 bases in between.

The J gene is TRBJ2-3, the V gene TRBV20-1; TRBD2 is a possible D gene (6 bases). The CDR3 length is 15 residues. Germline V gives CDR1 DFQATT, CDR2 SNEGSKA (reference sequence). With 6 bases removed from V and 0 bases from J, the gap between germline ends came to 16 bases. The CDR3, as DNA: TGCAGTGCCAGCCGGGGGTTTACTAGCACAGATACGCAGTATTTT. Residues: CSASRGFTSTDTQYF.

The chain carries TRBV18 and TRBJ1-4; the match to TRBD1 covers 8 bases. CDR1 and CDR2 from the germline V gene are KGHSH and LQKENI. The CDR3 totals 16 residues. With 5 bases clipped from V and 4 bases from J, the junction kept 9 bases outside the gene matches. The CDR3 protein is CASSSIGTGLNEKLFF. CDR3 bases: TGTGCCAGCTCATCCATCGGGACAGGCCTTAATGAAAAACTGTTTTTT. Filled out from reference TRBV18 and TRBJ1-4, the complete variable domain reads NAGVMQNPRHLVRRRGQEARLRCSPMKGHSHVYWYRQLPEEGLKFMVYLQKENIIDESGMPKERFSAEFPKEGPSILRIQQVVRGDSAAYFCASSSIGTGLNEKLFFGSGTQLSVL.